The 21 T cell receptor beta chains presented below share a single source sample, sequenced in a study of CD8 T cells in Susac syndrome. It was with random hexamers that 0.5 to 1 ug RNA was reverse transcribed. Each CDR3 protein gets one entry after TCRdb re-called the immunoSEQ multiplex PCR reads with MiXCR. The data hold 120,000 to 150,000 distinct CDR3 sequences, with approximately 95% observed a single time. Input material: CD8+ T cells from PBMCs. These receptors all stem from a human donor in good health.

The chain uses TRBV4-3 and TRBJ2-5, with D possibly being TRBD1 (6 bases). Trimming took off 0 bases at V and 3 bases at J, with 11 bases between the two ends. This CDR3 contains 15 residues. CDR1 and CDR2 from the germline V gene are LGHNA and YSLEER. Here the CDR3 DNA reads TGCGCCAGCAGCCAAGATCTTGGGGACAAAGAGACCCAGTACTTC. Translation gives CASSQDLGDKETQYF.

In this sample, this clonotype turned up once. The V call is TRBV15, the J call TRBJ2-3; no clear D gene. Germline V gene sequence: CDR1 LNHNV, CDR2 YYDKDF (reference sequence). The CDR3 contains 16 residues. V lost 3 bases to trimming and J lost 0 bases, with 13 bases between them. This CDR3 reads CATSSAPSPSTDTQYF. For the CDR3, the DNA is TGTGCCACCAGCAGTGCGCCTTCCCCTAGCACAGATACGCAGTATTTT.

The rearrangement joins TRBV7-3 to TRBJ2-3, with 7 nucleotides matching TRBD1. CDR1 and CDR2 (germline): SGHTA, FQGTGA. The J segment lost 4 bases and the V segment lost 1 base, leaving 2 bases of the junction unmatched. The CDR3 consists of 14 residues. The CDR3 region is CASSLRQGADTQYF. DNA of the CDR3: TGTGCCAGCAGCTTAAGACAGGGTGCAGATACGCAGTATTTT.

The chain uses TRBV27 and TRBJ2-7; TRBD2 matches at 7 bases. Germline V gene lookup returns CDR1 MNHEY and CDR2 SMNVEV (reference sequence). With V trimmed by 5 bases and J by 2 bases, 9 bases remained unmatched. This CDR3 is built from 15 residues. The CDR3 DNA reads TGTGCCAGCAGTCGACTAGCTGACGCTACCTACGAGCAGTACTTC. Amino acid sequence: CASSRLADATYEQYF.

In DNA form, the CDR3 reads TGTGCCAGCAGCGAGGGGGGATCCTACGAGCAGTACTTC. Translating it yields CASSEGGSYEQYF. This chain joins TRBV4-2 and TRBJ2-7; D might be TRBD1 or TRBD2, each matching 6 bases. V gave up 5 bases and J gave up 1 base, with 9 bases separating them. There are 13 residues in the CDR3. The germline V gene has CDR1 LGHNA and CDR2 YNFKEQ.

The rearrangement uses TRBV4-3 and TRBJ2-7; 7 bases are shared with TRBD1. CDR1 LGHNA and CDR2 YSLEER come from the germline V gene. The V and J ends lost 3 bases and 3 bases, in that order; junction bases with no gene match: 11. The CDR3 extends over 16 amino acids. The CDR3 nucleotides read TGCGCCAGCAGCCAGACAACAGGGGCCTTAAACTACGAGCAGTACTTC. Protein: CASSQTTGALNYEQYF.

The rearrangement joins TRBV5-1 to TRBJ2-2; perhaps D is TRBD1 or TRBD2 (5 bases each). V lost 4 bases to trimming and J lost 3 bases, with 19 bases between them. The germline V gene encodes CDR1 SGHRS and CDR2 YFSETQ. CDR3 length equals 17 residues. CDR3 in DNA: TGCGCCAGCAGCGATGAGCTTGAGGGGAGTTACACCGGGGAGCTGTTTTTT. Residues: CASSDELEGSYTGELFF.

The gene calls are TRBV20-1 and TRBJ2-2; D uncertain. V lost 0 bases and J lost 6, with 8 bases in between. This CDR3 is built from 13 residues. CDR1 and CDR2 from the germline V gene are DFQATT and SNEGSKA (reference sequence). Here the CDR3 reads CSAREVDPGELFF. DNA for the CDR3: TGCAGTGCTAGAGAAGTAGACCCCGGGGAGCTGTTTTTT.

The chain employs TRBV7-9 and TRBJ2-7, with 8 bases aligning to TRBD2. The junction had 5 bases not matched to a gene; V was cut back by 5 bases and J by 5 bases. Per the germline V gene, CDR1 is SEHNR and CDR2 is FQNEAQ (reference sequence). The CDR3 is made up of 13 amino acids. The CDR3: CASSQGLVDEQYF. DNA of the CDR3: TGTGCCAGCAGCCAGGGACTAGTTGACGAGCAGTACTTC.

The CDR3 spells CASSQDSGRAPYEQYF. CDR3 in DNA: TGCGCCAGCAGCCAAGATAGCGGGAGGGCCCCCTACGAGCAGTACTTC. V usage is TRBV4-3 and J usage is TRBJ2-7; 11 bases align to TRBD2. Trimming removed 0 bases from V and 2 bases from J; junction bases left unmatched: 3. CDR1 LGHNA and CDR2 YSLEER come from the germline V gene. This CDR3 has 16 residues.

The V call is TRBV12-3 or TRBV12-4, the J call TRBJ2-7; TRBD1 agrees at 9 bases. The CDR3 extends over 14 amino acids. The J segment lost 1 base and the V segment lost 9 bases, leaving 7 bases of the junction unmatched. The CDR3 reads CASRGQGNSYEQYF. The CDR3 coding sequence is TGTGCCAGTCGGGGACAGGGCAATTCCTACGAGCAGTACTTC.

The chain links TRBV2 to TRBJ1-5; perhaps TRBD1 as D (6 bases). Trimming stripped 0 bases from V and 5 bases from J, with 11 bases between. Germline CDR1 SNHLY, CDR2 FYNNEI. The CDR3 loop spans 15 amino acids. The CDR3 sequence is CASSEAGAPDQPQHF. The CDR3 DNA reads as TGTGCCAGCAGTGAAGCGGGGGCGCCTGATCAGCCCCAGCATTTT.

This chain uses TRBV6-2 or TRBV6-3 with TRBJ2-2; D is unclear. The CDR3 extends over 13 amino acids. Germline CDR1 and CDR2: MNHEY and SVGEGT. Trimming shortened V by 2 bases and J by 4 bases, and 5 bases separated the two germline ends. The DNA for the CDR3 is TGTGCCAGCAGTTACCCCATCACCGGGGAGCTGTTTTTT. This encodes CASSYPITGELFF.

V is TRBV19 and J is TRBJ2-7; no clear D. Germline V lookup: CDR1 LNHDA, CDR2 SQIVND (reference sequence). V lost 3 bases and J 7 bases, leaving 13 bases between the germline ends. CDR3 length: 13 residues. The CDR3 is CASSITFPGEQYF. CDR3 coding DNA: TGTGCCAGTAGTATCACGTTCCCTGGGGAGCAGTACTTC.

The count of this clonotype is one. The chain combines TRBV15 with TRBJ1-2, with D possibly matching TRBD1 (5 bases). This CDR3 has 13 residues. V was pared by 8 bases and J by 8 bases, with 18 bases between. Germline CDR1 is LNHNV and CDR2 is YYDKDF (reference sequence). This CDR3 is CATRPGMRDGYTF. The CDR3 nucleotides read TGTGCCACCCGACCCGGGATGAGGGACGGCTACACCTTC. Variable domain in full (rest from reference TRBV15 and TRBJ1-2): DAMVIQNPRYQVTQFGKPVTLSCSQTLNHNVMYWYQQKSSQAPKLLFHYYDKDFNNEADTPDNFQSRRPNTSFCFLDIRSPGLGDTAMYLCATRPGMRDGYTFGSGTRLTVV.

The CDR3 is CASSLSLSSYNEQFF. Here the CDR3 DNA reads TGTGCCAGCAGTTTGTCCTTAAGCTCCTACAATGAGCAGTTCTTC. The gene calls are TRBV27 and TRBJ2-1; D is unresolved. The V end lost 3 bases, the J end lost 0 bases, and 9 bases lay between the germline ends. This CDR3 is built from 15 residues. CDR1 and CDR2 (germline): MNHEY, SMNVEV (reference sequence).

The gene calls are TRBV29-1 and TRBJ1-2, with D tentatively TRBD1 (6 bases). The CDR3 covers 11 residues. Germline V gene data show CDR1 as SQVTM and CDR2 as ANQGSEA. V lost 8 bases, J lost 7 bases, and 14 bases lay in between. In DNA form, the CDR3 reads TGCAGCCACAGGGAGAGGGGTGGCTACACCTTC. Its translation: CSHRERGGYTF. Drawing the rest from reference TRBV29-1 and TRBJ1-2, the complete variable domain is SAVISQKPSRDICQRGTSLTIQCQVDSQVTMMFWYRQQPGQSLTLIATANQGSEATYESGFVIDKFPISRPNLTFSTLTVSNMSPEDSSIYLCSHRERGGYTFGSGTRLTVV.

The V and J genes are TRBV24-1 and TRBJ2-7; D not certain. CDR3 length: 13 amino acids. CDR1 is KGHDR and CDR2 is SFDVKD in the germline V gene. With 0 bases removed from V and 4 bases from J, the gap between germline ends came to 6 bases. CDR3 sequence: CATSDLMGYEQYF. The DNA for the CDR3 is TGTGCCACCAGTGATTTGATGGGGTACGAGCAGTACTTC.

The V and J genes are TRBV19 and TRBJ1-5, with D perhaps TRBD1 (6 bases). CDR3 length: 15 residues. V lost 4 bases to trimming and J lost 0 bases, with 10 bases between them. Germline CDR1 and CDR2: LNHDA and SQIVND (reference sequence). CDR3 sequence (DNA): TGTGCCAGTAGTACAGGGGAATATAGCAATCAGCCCCAGCATTTT. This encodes CASSTGEYSNQPQHF. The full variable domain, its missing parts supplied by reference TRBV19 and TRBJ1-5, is DGGITQSPKYLFRKEGQNVTLSCEQNLNHDAMYWYRQDPGQGLRLIYYSQIVNDFQKGDIAEGYSVSREKKESFPLTVTSAQKNPTAFYLCASSTGEYSNQPQHFGDGTRLSIL.

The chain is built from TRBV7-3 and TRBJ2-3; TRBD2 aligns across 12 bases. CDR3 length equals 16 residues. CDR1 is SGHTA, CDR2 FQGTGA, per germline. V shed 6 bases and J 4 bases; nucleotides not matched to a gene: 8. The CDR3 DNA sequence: TGTGCCAGCAGTAGCCTAGCGGGAGGGCCCGCAGATACGCAGTATTTT. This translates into CASSSLAGGPADTQYF.

CDR3 region: CASSRRDGYNEQFF. Written as DNA, the CDR3 is TGTGCCAGCAGCCGAAGGGACGGATACAATGAGCAGTTCTTC. The chain links TRBV7-9 to TRBJ2-1; D may match TRBD1 or TRBD2 (5 bases each). V gave up 5 bases and J gave up 4 bases, with 12 bases separating them. The length of the CDR3 is 14 residues. Germline V CDR1 and CDR2: SEHNR, FQNEAQ (reference sequence).